Listed here are 3 T cell receptor beta chains from one sample, sequenced in a study of regulatory T cells in long-lasting Graves disease. The sample's time point: newly diagnosed GD, antithyroid drugs for less than 3 months. From PBMCs, RNA was extracted and then used to make the TCR library. The authors built TCR beta libraries using iRepertoire HTBI primers and Arm-PCR of CDR3 regions. TCRdb used MiXCR to reprocess the multiplex PCR reads, holding one entry per CDR3 protein. The data show fewer than 450,000 distinct CDR3 sequences, 15% seen once. These same data were also listed under a study on T cells in Graves' hyperthyroidism and ophthalmopathy.

Specimen: peripheral blood mononuclear cells (PBMCs), collected at new diagnosis, from a patient treated with antithyroid drugs. The origin of the receptors is a woman aged 40-49 years with Graves disease.

This clonotype was counted ten times or more. DNA of the CDR3: TGTGCCAGCAGTGAGTCTAGCGGGAGGTACCAAGAGACCCAGTACTTC. Translation: CASSESSGRYQETQYF. The rearrangement joins TRBV2 to TRBJ2-5, with 11 bases aligning to TRBD2. Germline V lookup: CDR1 SNHLY, CDR2 FYNNEI. This CDR3 contains 16 residues. V was pared by 3 bases and J by 0 bases, with 3 bases of the junction left unmatched.

Many counts were recorded for this clonotype. The chain combines TRBV15 with TRBJ2-5; tentatively, D is TRBD1 (6 bases). Trimming removed 1 base from V and 4 bases from J, with 7 bases in between. This CDR3 comprises 13 residues. CDR1 and CDR2 from the germline V gene are LNHNV and YYDKDF (reference sequence). For the CDR3, the DNA is TGTGCCACCAGCAGAGGGGGGCTAGAGACCCAGTACTTC. This sequence encodes CATSRGGLETQYF.

This clonotype was detected only a few times. With a much larger clone just one base away, this may be a read error. The CDR3 end shows no conserved phenylalanine or tryptophan, and so a read error is likely. This chain links TRBV2 with TRBJ2-5; D not resolved. The V gene lost 0 bases and the J gene lost 0 bases, with 8 bases spanning the gap. Germline CDR1 is SNHLY and CDR2 is FYNNEI. The CDR3 runs to 15 residues. The CDR3 bases are TGTGCCAGCAGTGAAGCATCAGGATACCAAGAGACCCAGTACCTC. Its protein is CASSEASGYQETQYL.